This TCR beta chain is from a study of post-analysis software for immune sequencing data. General study results and limits: Batch-mates among the samples co-clustered strongly by F measure. When compared against controls, multiple sclerosis patients showed significantly lower normalized Chao1 diversity. The five TRBV segments detected at higher frequency in patients than in controls included TRBV5-6, TRBV5-1 and TRBV20-1.

Points on this clonotype: Its antigen is not known.

The J segment lost 1 base and the V segment lost 5 bases, leaving 9 bases of the junction unmatched. Germline-derived CDR1 and CDR2 are SGHNT and YENEEA. There are 16 residues in the CDR3. Unique molecular identifiers were carried by the TCR beta cDNA libraries. TCRdb redid the calling of the PCR reads with MiXCR, one entry per CDR3 protein. Of 500,000 to 600,000 distinct CDR3 sequences in the sample, 44% are singletons; the top ten hold approximately 1.7%. The specimen was blood. The genes are TRBV11-3 and TRBJ1-1; 8 bases agree with TRBD1. The TCR sequence derives from a girl aged 10-17 years with multiple sclerosis. The CDR3 spells CASSQYRGDSNTEAFF. The CDR3 coding sequence is TGTGCCAGCAGCCAATACAGGGGGGATTCGAACACTGAAGCTTTCTTT.